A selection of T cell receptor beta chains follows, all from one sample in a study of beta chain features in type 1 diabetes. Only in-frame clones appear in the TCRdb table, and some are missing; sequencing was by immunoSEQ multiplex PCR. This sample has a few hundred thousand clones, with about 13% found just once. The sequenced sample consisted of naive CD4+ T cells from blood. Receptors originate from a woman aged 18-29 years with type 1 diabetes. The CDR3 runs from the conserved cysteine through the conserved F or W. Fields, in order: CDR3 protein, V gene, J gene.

CASSLTATPGDTQYF	TRBV7-3	TRBJ2-3
CASSSGGWSGYTF	TRBV7-6	TRBJ1-2
CASCGRDTGELFF	TRBV6-5	TRBJ2-2
CASSDPGQGARGYTF	TRBV25-1	TRBJ1-2
CASSPGQGVTDTQYF	TRBV7-2	TRBJ2-3
CSVEGTGGTEAFF	TRBV29-1	TRBJ1-1
CAGFSGRILLPTDTQYF	TRBV2	TRBJ2-3
CASNAVGDTQYF	TRBV28	TRBJ2-3
CASSLAPTGTLPGGELFF	TRBV5-1	TRBJ2-2
CAWSVLPLSVWQYF	TRBV30	TRBJ2-7
CASSLLGLAGGNEQFF	TRBV11-2	TRBJ2-1
CASSIRPSGYYNEQFF	TRBV13	TRBJ2-1
CAITTGVGYGYTF	TRBV7-6	TRBJ1-2
CASSGGTSGSVDTQYF	TRBV13	TRBJ2-3
CASSINSPGGQPQHF	TRBV19	TRBJ1-5
CAWSPTAAVVMLDTQYF	TRBV30	TRBJ2-3
CASSLLASGSTGANVLTF	TRBV7-2	TRBJ2-6
CSAYSGNTIYF	TRBV20-1	TRBJ1-3
CASSIGRDSYNEQFF	TRBV18	TRBJ2-1
CASSDTNTEAFF	TRBV28	TRBJ1-1
CSVGNSPYTEAFF	TRBV29-1	TRBJ1-1
CAWSSTSGGWNEQFF	TRBV30	TRBJ2-1
CASSPVFTGYNEQFF	TRBV9	TRBJ2-1
CASRRDSWADRSEHF	TRBV6-1	TRBJ1-5
CASSLPEGRGDTQYF	TRBV28	TRBJ2-3